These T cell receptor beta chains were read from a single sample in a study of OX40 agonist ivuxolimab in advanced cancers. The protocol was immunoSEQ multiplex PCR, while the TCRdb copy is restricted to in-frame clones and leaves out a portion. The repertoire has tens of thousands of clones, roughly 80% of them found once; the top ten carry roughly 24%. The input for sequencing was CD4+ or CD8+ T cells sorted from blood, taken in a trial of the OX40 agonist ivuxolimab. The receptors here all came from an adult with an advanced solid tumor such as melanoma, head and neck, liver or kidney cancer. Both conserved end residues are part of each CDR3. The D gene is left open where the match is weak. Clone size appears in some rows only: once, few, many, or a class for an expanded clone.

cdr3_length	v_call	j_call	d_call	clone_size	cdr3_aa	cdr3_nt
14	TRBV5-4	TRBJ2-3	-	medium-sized	CASSLGSGPDTQYF	TGTGCCAGCAGCTTGGGGTCGGGACCGGATACGCAGTATTTT
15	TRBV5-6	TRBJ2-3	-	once	CASSSTREGEDTQYF	TGTGCCAGCAGCTCGACTAGAGAGGGGGAAGATACGCAGTATTTT
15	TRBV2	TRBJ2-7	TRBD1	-	CASSDPPGQYYEQYF	TGTGCCAGCAGCGATCCCCCGGGACAGTACTACGAGCAGTACTTC
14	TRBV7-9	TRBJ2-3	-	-	CALEGPPDTDTQYF	TGTGCCCTGGAGGGACCGCCTGACACAGATACGCAGTATTTT
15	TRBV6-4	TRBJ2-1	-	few	CASSDSRGSYNEQFF	TGTGCCAGCAGTGACTCACGAGGGTCTTACAATGAGCAGTTCTTC
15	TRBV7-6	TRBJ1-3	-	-	CASSLGWGLGNTIYF	TGTGCCAGCAGCTTAGGATGGGGGCTCGGAAACACCATATATTTT
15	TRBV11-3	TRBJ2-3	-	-	CASSYTGSPTDTQYF	TGTGCCAGCAGCTACACAGGGTCGCCCACAGATACGCAGTATTTT
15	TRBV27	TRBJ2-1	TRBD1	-	CASSFGTGDTNEQFF	TGTGCCAGCAGTTTCGGGACAGGGGATACGAATGAGCAGTTCTTC
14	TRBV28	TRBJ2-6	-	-	CASSPGGGANVLTF	TGTGCCAGCAGTCCCGGTGGTGGGGCCAACGTCCTGACTTTC
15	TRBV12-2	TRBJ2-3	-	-	CASRVLGLVDHTQYF	TGTGCAAGTCGTGTGCTAGGCCTAGTGGACCATACGCAGTATTTT
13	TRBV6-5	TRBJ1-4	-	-	CASRGGQGEKLFF	TGTGCCAGCAGGGGGGGACAAGGGGAAAAACTGTTTTTT
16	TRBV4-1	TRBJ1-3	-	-	CASSQGGGGSGNTIYF	TGCGCCAGCAGCCAAGGAGGCGGGGGATCTGGAAACACCATATATTTT
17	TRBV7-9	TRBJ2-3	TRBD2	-	CASSPPGLAGIPDTQYF	TGTGCCAGCAGCCCACCCGGGCTAGCGGGGATTCCAGATACGCAGTATTTT
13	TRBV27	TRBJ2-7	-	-	CASSLQQGNEQYF	TGTGCCAGCAGTTTACAACAGGGTAACGAGCAGTACTTC
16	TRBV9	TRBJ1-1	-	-	CASSRGGGGLNTEAFF	TGTGCCAGCAGCCGTGGGGGGGGCGGTTTGAACACTGAAGCTTTCTTT
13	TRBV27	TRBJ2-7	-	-	CASSLGRAYEQYF	TGTGCCAGCAGTTTGGGCAGGGCATACGAGCAGTACTTC
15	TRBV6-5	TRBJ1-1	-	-	CASSYYGGLGTEAFF	TGTGCCAGCAGTTACTATGGGGGATTGGGCACTGAAGCTTTCTTT